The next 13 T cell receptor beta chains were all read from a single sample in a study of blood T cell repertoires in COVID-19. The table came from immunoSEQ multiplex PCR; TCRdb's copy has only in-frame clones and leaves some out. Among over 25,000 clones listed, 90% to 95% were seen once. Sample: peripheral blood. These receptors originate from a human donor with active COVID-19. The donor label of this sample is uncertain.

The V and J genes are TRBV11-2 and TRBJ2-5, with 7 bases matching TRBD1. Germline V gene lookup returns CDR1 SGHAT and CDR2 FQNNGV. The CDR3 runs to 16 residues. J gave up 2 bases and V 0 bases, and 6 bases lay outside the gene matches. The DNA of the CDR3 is TGTGCCAGCAGCTTAGATGAGGGGGCAAGGCAAGAGACCCAGTACTTC. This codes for CASSLDEGARQETQYF.

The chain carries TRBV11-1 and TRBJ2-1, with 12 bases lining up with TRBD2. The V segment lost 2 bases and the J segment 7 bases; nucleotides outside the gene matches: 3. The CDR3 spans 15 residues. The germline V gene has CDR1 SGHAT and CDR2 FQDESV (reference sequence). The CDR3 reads CASSLLAGGQNEQFF. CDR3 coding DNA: TGTGCCAGCAGCTTACTAGCGGGGGGGCAGAATGAGCAGTTCTTC.

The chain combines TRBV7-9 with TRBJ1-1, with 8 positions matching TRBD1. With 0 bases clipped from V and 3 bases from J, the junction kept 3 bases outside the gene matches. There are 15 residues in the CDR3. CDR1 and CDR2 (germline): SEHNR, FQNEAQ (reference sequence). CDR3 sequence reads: CASSLAQGADTEAFF. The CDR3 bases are TGTGCCAGCAGCTTAGCCCAGGGGGCTGACACTGAAGCTTTCTTT.

DNA for the CDR3: TGTGCCAGCAGCTACGGGACTAGCGGGGGGTACGAGCAGTACTTC. Its protein is CASSYGTSGGYEQYF. This chain uses TRBV4-2 with TRBJ2-7, with TRBD2 matching 15 bases. With 5 bases clipped from V and 4 bases from J, the junction kept 3 bases outside the gene matches. Germline CDR1 is LGHNA and CDR2 is YNFKEQ. The CDR3 covers 15 residues.

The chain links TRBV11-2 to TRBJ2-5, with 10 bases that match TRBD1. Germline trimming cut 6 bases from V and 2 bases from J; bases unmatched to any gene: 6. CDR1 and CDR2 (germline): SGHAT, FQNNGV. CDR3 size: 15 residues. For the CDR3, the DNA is TGTGCCAGCAGGAAGAGGGACAGGGGACAAGAGACCCAGTACTTC. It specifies CASRKRDRGQETQYF.

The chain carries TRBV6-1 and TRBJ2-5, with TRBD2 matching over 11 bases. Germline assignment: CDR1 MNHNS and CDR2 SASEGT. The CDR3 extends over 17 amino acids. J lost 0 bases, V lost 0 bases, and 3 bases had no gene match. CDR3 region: CASSEARTSGYQETQYF. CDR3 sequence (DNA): TGTGCCAGCAGTGAAGCGCGGACTAGCGGGTACCAAGAGACCCAGTACTTC.

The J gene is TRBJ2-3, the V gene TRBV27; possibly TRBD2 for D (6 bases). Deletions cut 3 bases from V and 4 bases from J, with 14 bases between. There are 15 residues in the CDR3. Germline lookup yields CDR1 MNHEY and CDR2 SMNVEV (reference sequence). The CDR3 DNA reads TGTGCCAGCAGTTTTCGGGCTAGCGTAGCAGATACGCAGTATTTT. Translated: CASSFRASVADTQYF.

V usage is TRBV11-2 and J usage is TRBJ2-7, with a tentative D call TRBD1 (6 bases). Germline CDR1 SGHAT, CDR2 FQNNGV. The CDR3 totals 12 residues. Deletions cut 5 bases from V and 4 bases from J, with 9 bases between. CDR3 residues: CASSVTGYEQYF. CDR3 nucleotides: TGTGCCAGCAGCGTTACAGGGTACGAGCAGTACTTC.

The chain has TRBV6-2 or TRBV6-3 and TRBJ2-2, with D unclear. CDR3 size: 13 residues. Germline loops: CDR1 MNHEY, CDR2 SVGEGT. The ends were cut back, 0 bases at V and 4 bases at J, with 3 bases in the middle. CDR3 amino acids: CASSYSSTGELFF. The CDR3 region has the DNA TGTGCCAGCAGTTACTCGAGCACCGGGGAGCTGTTTTTT.

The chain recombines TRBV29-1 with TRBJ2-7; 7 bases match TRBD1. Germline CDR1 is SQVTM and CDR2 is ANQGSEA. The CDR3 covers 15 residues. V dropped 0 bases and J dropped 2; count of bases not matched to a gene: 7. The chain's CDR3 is CSVEDPRDSPYEQYF. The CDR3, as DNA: TGCAGCGTTGAAGATCCCCGGGACAGCCCCTACGAGCAGTACTTC.

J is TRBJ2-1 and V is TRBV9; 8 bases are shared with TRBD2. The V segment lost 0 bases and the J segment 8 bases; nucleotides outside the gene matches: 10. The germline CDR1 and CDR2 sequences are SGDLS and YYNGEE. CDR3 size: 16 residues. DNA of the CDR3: TGTGCCAGCAGCGTAGCTGTCGGGGGGGCCCTCGATGAGCAGTTCTTC. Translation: CASSVAVGGALDEQFF.

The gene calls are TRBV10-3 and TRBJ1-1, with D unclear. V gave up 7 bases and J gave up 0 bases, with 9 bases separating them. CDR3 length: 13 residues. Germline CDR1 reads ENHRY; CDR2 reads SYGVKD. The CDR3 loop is CAIIEELNTEAFF. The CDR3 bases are TGTGCCATCATAGAGGAGCTGAACACTGAAGCTTTCTTT.

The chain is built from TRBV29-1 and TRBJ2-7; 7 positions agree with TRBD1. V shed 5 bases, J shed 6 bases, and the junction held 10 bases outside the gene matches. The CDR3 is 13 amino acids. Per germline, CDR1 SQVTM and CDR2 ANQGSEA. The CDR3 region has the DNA TGCAGCGTTACTTACACAGGGGTTGGCGAGCAGTACTTC. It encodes CSVTYTGVGEQYF.